A single sample gave rise to the 30 T cell receptor beta chains below, sequenced in a study of blood T cell repertoires in COVID-19. The data were produced by immunoSEQ multiplex PCR, yet TCRdb's version contains in-frame clones alone and is incomplete. This table has 150,000 to 180,000 clones, about 73% appearing once. Sequencing was done on a sample of peripheral blood. These receptors were collected from a man older than 75 with acute or convalescent COVID-19.

This chain joins TRBV4-3 and TRBJ1-3; D is uncertain. The CDR3 has 16 residues. Germline CDR1 reads LGHNA; CDR2 reads YSLEER. V gave up 0 bases and J gave up 3 bases, with 12 bases separating them. CDR3 amino acids: CASSQDFGVFGNTIYF. The CDR3, as DNA: TGCGCCAGCAGCCAAGATTTCGGGGTTTTTGGAAACACCATATATTTT.

The rearrangement links TRBV6-5 to TRBJ2-2, with TRBD1 identical over 7 bases. The CDR3 runs to 16 residues. In germline, CDR1 is MNHEY, CDR2 SVGAGI. V dropped 0 bases and J dropped 3; count of bases not matched to a gene: 4. In DNA form, the CDR3 reads TGTGCCAGCAGTTACTCGGCAGGGGGTTACACCGGGGAGCTGTTTTTT. It encodes CASSYSAGGYTGELFF.

In the case of this clone: Germline is not matched at one junction end, which may reflect a read error. V and J are TRBV11-3 and TRBJ1-1; D unclear. Germline V gene data show CDR1 as SGHNT and CDR2 as YENEEA. CDR3 length equals 14 residues. CDR3 nucleotides: TGTGCCAGCAGCTTAGATTCGGGGAACACAGAAGCTTTCTTT. The encoded protein is CASSLDSGNTEAFF.

This clone was recorded a few times. The V call is TRBV11-3, the J call TRBJ2-5, with 7 bases identical to TRBD1. Germline V gives CDR1 SGHNT, CDR2 YENEEA. The CDR3 is 14 residues long. Unmatched junction bases numbered 7, after V lost 5 bases and J lost 4 bases. CDR3 loop: CASSQGGRGETQYF. As DNA, the CDR3 is TGTGCCAGCAGCCAAGGGGGCAGGGGAGAGACCCAGTACTTC.

Note on this clone: Distinct nucleotide sequences in the sample also encode this CDR3. The V gene is TRBV12-3 or TRBV12-4, the J gene TRBJ2-5; D remains ambiguous. CDR3 length equals 12 residues. The germline V and J ends were trimmed by 6 bases and 2 bases, with 7 bases remaining between them. The CDR3 loop reads CASRRLQETQYF. The DNA of the CDR3 is TGTGCCAGCAGGCGGCTACAAGAGACCCAGTACTTC.

This clone was counted a single time. The rearrangement links TRBV14 to TRBJ2-1; D may be TRBD1 (5 bases). Germline lookup yields CDR1 SGHDN and CDR2 FVKESK. V lost 0 bases to trimming and J lost 7 bases, with 13 bases between them. The CDR3 is 15 amino acids. The CDR3 nucleotides read TGTGCCAGCAGCCAAGATCTAGGGGTGACAAATGAGCAGTTCTTC. It yields the protein CASSQDLGVTNEQFF.

CDR3 residues: CASSQESQGSSYGYTF. In DNA, the CDR3 is TGCGCCAGCAGCCAAGAATCTCAGGGGAGCTCCTATGGCTACACCTTC. The chain links TRBV4-1 to TRBJ1-2; D possibly corresponds to TRBD1 (6 bases). Germline CDR1 reads MGHRA; CDR2 reads YSYEKL. V dropped 0 bases and J dropped 4 bases, with 15 bases sitting between them. This CDR3 spans 16 amino acids.

Comment on this clone: Distinct nucleotide sequences in the sample also encode this CDR3. The chain links TRBV19 to TRBJ2-1, with D possibly being TRBD2 (6 bases). CDR3 length: 15 residues. Germline CDR1 LNHDA, CDR2 SQIVND (reference sequence). The germline V and J ends were trimmed by 1 base and 4 bases, with 11 bases remaining between them. CDR3 coding DNA: TGTGCCAGTAGTATAGGGGGTGGAGGGTACAATGAGCAGTTCTTC. The encoded protein is CASSIGGGGYNEQFF.

As DNA, the CDR3 is TGTGCCAGCAGCGAACAGGGGTTTCGGACAGATACGCAGTATTTT. It codes for CASSEQGFRTDTQYF. V gene TRBV9 combines with J gene TRBJ2-3, with 7 bases fitting TRBD1. The CDR3 sequence is 15 residues long. J lost 3 bases, V lost 3 bases, and 7 bases had no gene match. Looked up from germline, CDR1 is SGDLS and CDR2 is YYNGEE.

The chain links TRBV28 to TRBJ1-2; 8 bases match TRBD1. Losses at the gene ends were 6 bases for V and 2 bases for J; bases not matched to a gene: 8. The CDR3 runs 15 residues. Germline-derived CDR1 and CDR2 are MDHEN and SYDVKM. The CDR3 sequence is CASSAGQGGNYGYTF. CDR3 in DNA: TGTGCCAGCAGCGCCGGACAGGGAGGGAACTATGGCTACACCTTC.

The J gene is TRBJ2-7, the V gene TRBV18; 8 bases are a match to TRBD1. With 5 bases clipped from V and 5 bases from J, the junction kept 8 bases outside the gene matches. This CDR3 region has 14 residues. CDR1 is KGHSH, CDR2 LQKENI, per germline. In DNA form, the CDR3 reads TGTGCCAGCTCATCGTGGACAGGGAGGAACGAGCAGTACTTC. It codes for CASSSWTGRNEQYF.

The J gene is TRBJ2-7, the V gene TRBV29-1; tentative D call: TRBD1 (5 bases). In germline, CDR1 is SQVTM, CDR2 ANQGSEA. This CDR3 comprises 10 residues. The CDR3 DNA follows: TGCAGTGCAGGGTACGACGAGCAGTACTTC. As protein: CSAGYDEQYF.

The gene calls are TRBV7-3 and TRBJ1-1; D gene unclear. The CDR3 has 14 amino acids. V was shortened by 5 bases and J by 2 bases, with 12 bases between the two germline ends. Germline assignment: CDR1 SGHTA and CDR2 FQGTGA. CDR3 nucleotides: TGTGCCAGCAGCCCGAGCGGGTTAAACACTGAAGCTTTCTTT. The encoded protein is CASSPSGLNTEAFF. The whole variable domain, remainder taken from reference TRBV7-3 and TRBJ1-1, is GAGVSQTPSNKVTEKGKYVELRCDPISGHTALYWYRQSLGQGPEFLIYFQGTGAADDSGLPNDRFFAVRPEGSVSTLKIQRTERGDSAVYLCASSPSGLNTEAFFGQGTRLTVV.

J is TRBJ2-2 and V is TRBV9; weak D call: TRBD2 (6 bases). The CDR3 runs to 15 residues. The V gene lost 0 bases and the J gene lost 2 bases, with 8 bases spanning the gap. Germline lookup yields CDR1 SGDLS and CDR2 YYNGEE. In DNA, the CDR3 is TGTGCCAGCAGCGTAGGGGGGGTAAACACCGGGGAGCTGTTTTTT. Amino acids: CASSVGGVNTGELFF.

V gene TRBV5-4 combines with J gene TRBJ1-6; the match to TRBD1 covers 9 bases. The CDR3 totals 15 residues. Germline lookup yields CDR1 SGHNT and CDR2 YYREEE (reference sequence). V lost 4 bases to trimming and J lost 7 bases; unmatched junction nucleotides: 6. CDR3 sequence: CASSLDGTGNSPLHF. DNA for the CDR3: TGTGCCAGCAGCCTGGATGGGACAGGGAATTCACCCCTCCACTTT.

The CDR3 protein is CASSIVTSGGNQPQHF. DNA for the CDR3: TGTGCCAGTAGTATAGTGACCTCGGGAGGCAATCAGCCCCAGCATTTT. The chain couples TRBV19 to TRBJ1-5, with D unresolved. V lost 1 base, J lost 2 bases, and 12 bases lay in between. CDR1 is LNHDA and CDR2 is SQIVND in the germline V gene (reference sequence). The CDR3 sequence is 16 residues long. Supplemented by reference TRBV19 and TRBJ1-5, the full variable domain reads DGGITQSPKYLFRKEGQNVTLSCEQNLNHDAMYWYRQDPGQGLRLIYYSQIVNDFQKGDIAEGYSVSREKKESFPLTVTSAQKNPTAFYLCASSIVTSGGNQPQHFGDGTRLSIL.

This clone came up once. V gene TRBV5-1 combines with J gene TRBJ2-2; TRBD2 matches at 11 bases. Germline V CDR1 and CDR2: SGHRS, YFSETQ. The CDR3 has 15 amino acids. J was trimmed by 7 bases and V by 5 bases; bases with no gene match: 7. The CDR3 here is CASRAGTSGNGELFF. In DNA form, the CDR3 reads TGCGCCAGCAGAGCCGGGACTAGCGGAAACGGGGAGCTGTTTTTT.

In DNA, the CDR3 is TGTGCCAGCAGCTTAGCACAGGGCGAGACCCAGTACTTC. Translating gives CASSLAQGETQYF. This rearrangement joins TRBV11-1 to TRBJ2-5; weak D call: TRBD1 (6 bases). The germline CDR1 and CDR2 sequences are SGHAT and FQDESV (reference sequence). The CDR3 has 13 residues. The V end was cut by 0 bases, the J end by 5 bases, with 7 bases between.

The chain uses TRBV19 and TRBJ1-6, with a weak D call TRBD1 (5 bases). Per the germline V gene, CDR1 is LNHDA and CDR2 is SQIVND (reference sequence). V gave up 5 bases and J gave up 8 bases, with 16 bases separating them. There are 15 residues in the CDR3. CDR3 in DNA: TGTGCCAGTAGTGAACTTGGGGGGGTATATTCACCCCTCCACTTT. Translated: CASSELGGVYSPLHF.

J is TRBJ2-7 and V is TRBV6-5, with D unresolved. Trimming took off 7 bases at V and 4 bases at J, with 20 bases between the two ends. Looked up from germline, CDR1 is MNHEY and CDR2 is SVGAGI. The CDR3 has 15 residues. The CDR3 sequence is CASNPLSTAAYEQYF. The CDR3, as DNA: TGTGCCAGCAATCCCCTGTCGACGGCAGCGTACGAGCAGTACTTC.

J is TRBJ2-7 and V is TRBV5-8; 8 bases fit TRBD2. This CDR3 contains 18 residues. The V segment lost 0 bases and the J segment 1 base; nucleotides outside the gene matches: 12. Germline CDR1 and CDR2: SGHTS and YDEGEE. This CDR3 is CASSLALQGGGPSYEQYF. CDR3 sequence (DNA): TGTGCCAGCAGCTTGGCCCTCCAAGGCGGGGGGCCGTCCTACGAGCAGTACTTC.

This clone has a handful of counts. The chain employs TRBV6-5 and TRBJ1-5; perhaps TRBD1 as D (5 bases). The CDR3 sequence is 14 residues long. The V gene lost 2 bases and the J gene lost 5 bases, with 10 bases spanning the gap. CDR1 and CDR2 from the germline V gene are MNHEY and SVGAGI. The CDR3 reads CASSYDSSYQPQHF. Here the CDR3 DNA reads TGTGCCAGCAGTTACGACAGCTCGTATCAGCCCCAGCATTTT.

This sequence joins TRBV7-2 and TRBJ2-1, with no clear D. Per the germline V gene, CDR1 is SGHTA and CDR2 is FQGNSA. V was shortened by 6 bases and J by 4 bases, with 10 bases between the two germline ends. The CDR3 contains 13 residues. The chain's CDR3 is CASSRSHYNEQFF. CDR3 nucleotides: TGTGCCAGCAGTCGGTCCCATTACAATGAGCAGTTCTTC.

V and J are TRBV19 and TRBJ2-1; D possibly corresponds to TRBD1 (9 bases). In germline, CDR1 is LNHDA, CDR2 SQIVND (reference sequence). CDR3 length: 16 amino acids. V lost 8 bases, J lost 4 bases, and 21 bases lay in between. In DNA, the CDR3 is TGTGCCAGTCGGGTAGCGGGGACAGGGCGTTACAATGAGCAGTTCTTC. Its translation: CASRVAGTGRYNEQFF.

This clone has only one observation. The V gene is TRBV7-9, the J gene TRBJ1-3, with TRBD1 as a possible D gene (5 bases). The ends were cut back, 3 bases at V and 0 bases at J, with 9 bases in the middle. The CDR3 runs to 15 residues. Germline V lookup: CDR1 SEHNR, CDR2 FQNEAQ (reference sequence). The DNA for the CDR3 is TGTGCCAGCAGCTTGGAAAGGGGCTCTGGAAACACCATATATTTT. This codes for CASSLERGSGNTIYF.

This clone was observed a handful of times. The chain joins TRBV21-1 to TRBJ1-1; the D call in the table, TRBD1, was not verified against the DNA. TRBV21-1 is flagged as a pseudogene. The CDR3 sequence is 19 residues long. The CDR3 protein is CASSKGGTGGASGNTEAFF. DNA for the CDR3: TGTGCCAGCAGCAAAGGGGGGACAGGGGGCGCTTCAGGGAACACTGAAGCTTTCTTT.

This clone is judged medium-sized. The chain couples TRBV2 to TRBJ1-1, with a possible D match to TRBD1 (5 bases). This CDR3 spans 15 amino acids. The ends were cut back, 1 base at V and 4 bases at J, with 13 bases in the middle. The germline V gene has CDR1 SNHLY and CDR2 FYNNEI. The CDR3, as DNA: TGTGCCAGCAGTGAAGTCGGGGGGATGGCCACTGAAGCTTTCTTT. Translated: CASSEVGGMATEAFF. The complete variable domain, with remaining parts taken from reference TRBV2 and TRBJ1-1, reads EPEVTQTPSHQVTQMGQEVILRCVPISNHLYFYWYRQILGQKVEFLVSFYNNEISEKSEIFDDQFSVERPDGSNFTLKIRSTKLEDSAMYFCASSEVGGMATEAFFGQGTRLTVV.

The chain carries TRBV5-4 and TRBJ1-4, with 7 bases fitting TRBD1. Germline-derived CDR1 and CDR2 are SGHNT and YYREEE (reference sequence). The V gene end was trimmed by 3 bases and the J gene end by 1 base; junction bases not matched to a gene: 9. This CDR3 contains 17 residues. The CDR3 here is CASSSTGAVGTNEKLFF. The CDR3 DNA reads TGTGCCAGCAGCTCAACAGGGGCTGTGGGAACTAATGAAAAACTGTTTTTT.

The rearrangement joins TRBV7-9 to TRBJ2-3; maybe TRBD1 (7 bases). The CDR3 loop spans 16 amino acids. Between the trimmed V and J ends, which lost 2 bases and 2 bases, there was a span of 14 bases. Germline values: CDR1 SEHNR, CDR2 FQNEAQ (reference sequence). The CDR3 reads CASSLYQGGPTDTQYF. In DNA, the CDR3 is TGTGCCAGCAGCTTATATCAGGGGGGCCCCACAGATACGCAGTATTTT.

The chain carries TRBV10-1 and TRBJ1-1, with TRBD1 identical over 8 bases. The CDR3 is 13 amino acids. CDR1 and CDR2 (germline): WNHNN, SYGVQD (reference sequence). With 10 bases clipped from V and 0 bases from J, the junction kept 4 bases outside the gene matches. The CDR3 here is CATRQGLNTEAFF. The CDR3 DNA reads as TGCGCCACAAGACAGGGGCTGAACACTGAAGCTTTCTTT.